The 8 T cell receptor beta chains given below trace back to one sample, sequenced in a study of a mutant IDH1 vaccine in newly diagnosed glioma. For these receptors, no antigen is known. The time point: week 47, end of study. Doses of 300 ug of mutant IDH1 20-mer peptide were given with topical imiquimod. Sequenced by immunoSEQ multiplex PCR; TCRdb stores in-frame clones only, minus some. The sample comprises fewer than 60,000 clones, less than 65% of which are singletons, and roughly 5% rests with the top ten. The sample was peripheral blood mononuclear cells (PBMCs), taken from a glioma patient whose treatment included an IDH1 peptide vaccine. The receptor source for this set is a man in his forties with glioma. Some clones in this sample may be carry-over from other donors' samples.

The chain has TRBV6-5 and TRBJ1-2; D is perhaps TRBD1 (5 bases). Trimming removed 5 bases at V and 2 bases at J, with 15 bases between. The CDR3 has 15 amino acids. The V gene's germline CDR1 is MNHEY and CDR2 SVGAGI. In nucleotides, the CDR3 is TGTGCCAGCAGTACTCGGGCTGGGGGGAACTATGGCTACACCTTC. Translated, it gives CASSTRAGGNYGYTF.

The chain recombines TRBV5-1 with TRBJ1-6, with 8 bases matching TRBD1. The germline V gene has CDR1 SGHRS and CDR2 YFSETQ. This CDR3 spans 16 amino acids. Trimming removed 4 bases from V and 4 bases from J; junction bases left unmatched: 7. The CDR3 here is CASSRQGAGYNSPLHF. In DNA, the CDR3 is TGCGCCAGCAGCCGCCAGGGGGCCGGTTATAATTCACCCCTCCACTTT.

This clone was seen a few times. The rearrangement joins TRBV5-1 to TRBJ1-2, with D maybe TRBD1 (5 bases). The CDR3 totals 15 residues. The V end lost 3 bases, the J end lost 3 bases, and 15 bases lay between the germline ends. Looked up from germline, CDR1 is SGHRS and CDR2 is YFSETQ. DNA of the CDR3: TGCGCCAGCAGCTATGGGGGGAGGTTGGACTATGGCTACACCTTC. Protein sequence: CASSYGGRLDYGYTF.

This clone has a single count. The chain carries TRBV29-1 and TRBJ1-4; no firm D call. V was pared by 4 bases and J by 2 bases, with 11 bases between. CDR1 is SQVTM, CDR2 ANQGSEA, per germline. This CDR3 is built from 14 residues. Here the CDR3 reads CSVAITATNEKLFF. The CDR3 DNA is TGCAGCGTTGCTATCACAGCTACTAATGAAAAACTGTTTTTT.

The V gene is TRBV11-2, the J gene TRBJ2-7, with no clear D. This CDR3 contains 15 residues. The V end lost 3 bases, the J end lost 1 base, and 13 bases lay between the germline ends. Germline loops: CDR1 SGHAT, CDR2 FQNNGV. The CDR3 sequence is CASSFTTFLSYEQYF. The CDR3 nucleotides are TGTGCCAGCAGCTTTACCACCTTCTTATCCTACGAGCAGTACTTC.

The rearrangement joins TRBV19 to TRBJ1-2; D unresolved. Trimming pared 5 bases from V and 6 bases from J, leaving 13 bases between. CDR3 size: 13 residues. Germline CDR1 and CDR2: LNHDA and SQIVND (reference sequence). The CDR3 reads CASSVSSTNGYTF. For the CDR3, the DNA is TGTGCCAGTAGTGTAAGTTCAACGAATGGCTACACCTTC.

V usage is TRBV10-3 and J usage is TRBJ1-2; D is possibly TRBD1 (5 bases). Looked up from germline, CDR1 is ENHRY and CDR2 is SYGVKD. Trimming stripped 0 bases from V and 8 bases from J, with 16 bases between. The CDR3 has 15 amino acids. The CDR3: CAISESMGRDDGYTF. In DNA form, the CDR3 reads TGTGCCATCAGTGAGTCGATGGGTAGGGACGACGGCTACACCTTC.

A few counts support this clone. V usage is TRBV5-1 and J usage is TRBJ1-2, with no clear D. Germline loops: CDR1 SGHRS, CDR2 YFSETQ. With 3 bases removed from V and 8 bases from J, the gap between germline ends came to 11 bases. The CDR3 totals 12 residues. This CDR3 reads CASSSTNVGYTF. The CDR3 DNA reads as TGCGCCAGCAGCTCGACCAACGTAGGCTACACCTTC.